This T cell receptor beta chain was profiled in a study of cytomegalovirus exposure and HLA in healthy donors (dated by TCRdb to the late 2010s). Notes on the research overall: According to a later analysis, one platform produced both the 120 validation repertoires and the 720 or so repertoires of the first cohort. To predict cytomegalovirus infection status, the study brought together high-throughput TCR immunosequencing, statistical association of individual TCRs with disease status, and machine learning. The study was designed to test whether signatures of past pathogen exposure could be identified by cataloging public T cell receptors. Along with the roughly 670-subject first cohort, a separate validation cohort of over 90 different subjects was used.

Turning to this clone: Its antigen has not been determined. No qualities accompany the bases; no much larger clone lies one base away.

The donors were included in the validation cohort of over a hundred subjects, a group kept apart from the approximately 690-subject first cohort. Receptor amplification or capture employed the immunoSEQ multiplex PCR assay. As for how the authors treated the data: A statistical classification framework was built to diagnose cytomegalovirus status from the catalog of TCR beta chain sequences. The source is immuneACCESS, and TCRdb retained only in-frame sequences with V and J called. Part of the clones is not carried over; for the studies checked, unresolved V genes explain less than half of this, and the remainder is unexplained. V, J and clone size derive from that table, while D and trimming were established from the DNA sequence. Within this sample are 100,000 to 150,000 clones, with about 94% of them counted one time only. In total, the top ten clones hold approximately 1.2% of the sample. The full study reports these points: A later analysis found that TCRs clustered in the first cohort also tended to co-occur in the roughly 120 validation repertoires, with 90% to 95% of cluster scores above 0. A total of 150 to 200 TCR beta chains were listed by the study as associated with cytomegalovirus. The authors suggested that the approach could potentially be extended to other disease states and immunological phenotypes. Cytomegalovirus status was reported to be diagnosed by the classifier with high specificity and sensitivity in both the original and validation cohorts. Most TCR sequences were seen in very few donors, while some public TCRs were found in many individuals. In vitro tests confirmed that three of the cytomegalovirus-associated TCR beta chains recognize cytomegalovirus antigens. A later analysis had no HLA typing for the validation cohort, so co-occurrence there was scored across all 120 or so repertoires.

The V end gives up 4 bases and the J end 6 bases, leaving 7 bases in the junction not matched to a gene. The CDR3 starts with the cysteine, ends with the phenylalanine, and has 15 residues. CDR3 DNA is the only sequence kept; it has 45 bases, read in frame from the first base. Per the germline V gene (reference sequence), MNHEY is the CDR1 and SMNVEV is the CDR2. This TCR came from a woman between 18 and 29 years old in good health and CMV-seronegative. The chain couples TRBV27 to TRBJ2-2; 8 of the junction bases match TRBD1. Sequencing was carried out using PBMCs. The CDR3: CASSYRGAVAGELFF. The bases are TGTGCCAGCAGTTACAGGGGGGCGGTCGCCGGGGAGCTGTTTTTT.